This TCR beta chain is from a study of Graves' ophthalmopathy and Graves' hyperthyroidism. Germline CDR1 SEHNR, CDR2 FQNEAQ (reference sequence). The CDR3 has 14 amino acids. V lost 6 bases to trimming and J lost 3 bases; unmatched junction nucleotides: 5. Transcripts of RNA were the source for amplifying TCR beta CDR3 regions. Second-round multiplex PCR came after first-round RT-PCR with HTBI primers. TCRdb re-called the multiplex PCR reads through MiXCR, storing one row per CDR3 protein. The table includes over a million distinct CDR3 sequences, about 36% detected once. Participants with hyperthyroidism, aged 18 to 65, were newly diagnosed with under 2 months' duration.

Sequencing used peripheral blood or thyroid tissue (not recorded which). V is TRBV7-9 and J is TRBJ2-7; 10 nucleotides line up with TRBD2. This TCR was sampled from an adult man with Graves' hyperthyroidism. The CDR3 coding sequence is TGTGCCAGCAGGATATTAGCGGGAGGCTACGAGCAGTACTTC. Protein sequence: CASRILAGGYEQYF. The full variable domain, its missing parts supplied by reference TRBV7-9 and TRBJ2-7, is DTGVSQNPRHKITKRGQNVTFRCDPISEHNRLYWYRQTLGQGPEFLTYFQNEAQLEKSRLLSDRFSAERPKGSFSTLEIQRTEQGDSAMYLCASRILAGGYEQYFGPGTRLTVT.